These T cell receptor beta chains were read from a single sample in a study of OX40 agonist ivuxolimab in advanced cancers. Repertoires were generated with immunoSEQ multiplex PCR, while TCRdb's copy carries only in-frame clones and drops some. The sample lists approximately 110,000 clones; about nine tenths were seen once. Sequencing was performed on CD4+ or CD8+ T cells sorted from blood, taken in a trial of the OX40 agonist ivuxolimab. All receptors come from an adult with an advanced solid tumor such as melanoma, head and neck, liver or kidney cancer. The conserved cysteine and the conserved F or W are not part of the CDR3 here.

>TRBV28|TRBJ1-1
ASSFGPLNTEAF
>TRBV27|TRBJ1-2
ASSLRRGDGYT
>TRBV6-5|TRBJ1-5
ASSATPRFDQPQH
>TRBV27|TRBJ2-1
ASSLPTGHEQF
>TRBV28|TRBJ2-7
ASSFREGPREQY
>TRBV7-6|TRBJ1-5
ASSGGFRGEPQH
>TRBV7-9|TRBJ1-1
ASSLPGTALMNTEAF
>TRBV7-9|TRBJ1-1
ASSLGQGHTEAF
>TRBV6-6|TRBJ2-7
ASSYSRGGVVYEQY
>TRBV27|TRBJ2-1
ASSLGGSYNEQF
>TRBV5-6|TRBJ2-7
ASCSPIRAYEQY
>TRBV9|TRBJ2-2
ASSPVSTGELF
>TRBV7-9|TRBJ2-2
ASSIIVGRKLNTGELF
>TRBV7-3|TRBJ1-2
ASSSTGGDGYT
>TRBV6-5|TRBJ1-2
ASSPVGGGYT
>TRBV7-9|TRBJ2-6
ASSVGLAGAGANVLT
>TRBV4-1|TRBJ2-1
ASSQMGLVYNEQF
>TRBV11-3|TRBJ2-2
ASTADSRANTGELF
>TRBV5-4|TRBJ1-1
ASSLPQGENTEAF
>TRBV6-5|TRBJ1-2
ASSYSNRNGNYGYT
>TRBV10-1|TRBJ2-1
ASGQAGSSYNEQF
>TRBV5-1|TRBJ2-5
ASNAGTGGARKETQY
>TRBV4-3|TRBJ1-1
ASSQLRATEAF
>TRBV28|TRBJ1-2
ASSLYGNLDYGYT
>TRBV28|TRBJ2-3
ASSLRLALSTDTQY
>TRBV7-9|TRBJ1-2
ASSLERGSNYGYT
>TRBV15|TRBJ2-2
ATSRPQGLADITGELF
>TRBV5-4|TRBJ1-6
ASSLKQGYNSPLH
>TRBV12-5|TRBJ2-1
ASGPGSKSNEQF
>TRBV4-1|TRBJ2-1
ASSQQGEQF